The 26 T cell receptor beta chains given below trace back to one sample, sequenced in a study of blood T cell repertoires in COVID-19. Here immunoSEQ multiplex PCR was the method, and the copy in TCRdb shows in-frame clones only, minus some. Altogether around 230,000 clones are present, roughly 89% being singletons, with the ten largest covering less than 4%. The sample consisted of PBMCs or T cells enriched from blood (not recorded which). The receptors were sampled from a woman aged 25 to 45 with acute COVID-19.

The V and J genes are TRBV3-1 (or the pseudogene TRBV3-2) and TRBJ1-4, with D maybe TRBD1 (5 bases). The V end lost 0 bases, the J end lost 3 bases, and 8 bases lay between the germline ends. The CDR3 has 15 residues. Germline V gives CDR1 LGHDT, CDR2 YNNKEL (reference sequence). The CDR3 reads CASSQERQPNEKLFF. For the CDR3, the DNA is TGTGCCAGCAGCCAAGAAAGACAGCCTAATGAAAAACTGTTTTTT.

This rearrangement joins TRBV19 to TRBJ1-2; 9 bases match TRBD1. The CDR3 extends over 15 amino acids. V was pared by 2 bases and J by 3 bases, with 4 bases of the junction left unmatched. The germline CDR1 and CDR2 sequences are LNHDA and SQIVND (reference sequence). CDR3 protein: CASSIMTGGDYGYTF. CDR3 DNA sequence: TGTGCCAGTAGTATAATGACAGGGGGGGACTATGGCTACACCTTC.

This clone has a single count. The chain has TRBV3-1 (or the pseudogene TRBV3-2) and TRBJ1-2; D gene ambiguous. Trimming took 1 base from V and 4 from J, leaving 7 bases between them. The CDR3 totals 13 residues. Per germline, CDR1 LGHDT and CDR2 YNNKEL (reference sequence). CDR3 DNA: TGTGCCAGCAGCCAAGCGGGAGCCTATGGCTACACCTTC. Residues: CASSQAGAYGYTF.

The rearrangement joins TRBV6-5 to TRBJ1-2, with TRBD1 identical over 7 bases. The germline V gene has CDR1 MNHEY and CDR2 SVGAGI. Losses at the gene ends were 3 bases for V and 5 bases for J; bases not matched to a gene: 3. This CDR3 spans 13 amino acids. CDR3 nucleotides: TGTGCCAGCAGTTATGAGACAGGGTATGGCTACACCTTC. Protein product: CASSYETGYGYTF.

CDR3 in amino acids: CASSILGQGRAFF. Written as DNA, the CDR3 is TGTGCCAGTAGTATACTGGGCCAGGGCCGGGCTTTCTTT. The genes are TRBV19 and TRBJ1-1; a possible D gene is TRBD1 (5 bases). The V gene lost 2 bases and the J gene lost 11 bases, with 15 bases spanning the gap. There are 13 residues in the CDR3. Germline V CDR1 and CDR2: LNHDA, SQIVND (reference sequence).

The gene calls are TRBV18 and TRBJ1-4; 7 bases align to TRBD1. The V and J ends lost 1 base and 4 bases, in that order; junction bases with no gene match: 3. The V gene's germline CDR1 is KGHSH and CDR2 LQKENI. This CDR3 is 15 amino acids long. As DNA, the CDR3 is TGTGCCAGCTCACCACGCCGACAGGGTAATGAAAAACTGTTTTTT. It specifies CASSPRRQGNEKLFF. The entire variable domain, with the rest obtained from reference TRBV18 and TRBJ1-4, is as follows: NAGVMQNPRHLVRRRGQEARLRCSPMKGHSHVYWYRQLPEEGLKFMVYLQKENIIDESGMPKERFSAEFPKEGPSILRIQQVVRGDSAAYFCASSPRRQGNEKLFFGSGTQLSVL.

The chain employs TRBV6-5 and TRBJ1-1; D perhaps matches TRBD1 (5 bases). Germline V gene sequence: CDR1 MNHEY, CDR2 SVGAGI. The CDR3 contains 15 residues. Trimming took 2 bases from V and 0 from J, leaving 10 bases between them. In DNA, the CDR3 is TGTGCCAGCAGTTACGGGGGGATGATGAACACTGAAGCTTTCTTT. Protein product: CASSYGGMMNTEAFF.

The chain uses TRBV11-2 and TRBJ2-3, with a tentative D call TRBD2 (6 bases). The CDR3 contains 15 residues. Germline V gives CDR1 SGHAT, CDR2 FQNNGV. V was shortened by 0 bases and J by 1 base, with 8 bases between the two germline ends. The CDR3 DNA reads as TGTGCCAGCAGCTTAGAGCTAGCGCGCACAGATACGCAGTATTTT. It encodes CASSLELARTDTQYF.

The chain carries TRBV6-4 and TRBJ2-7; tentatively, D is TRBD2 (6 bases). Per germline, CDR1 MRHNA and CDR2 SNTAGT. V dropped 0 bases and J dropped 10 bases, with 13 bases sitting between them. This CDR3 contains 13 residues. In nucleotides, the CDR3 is TGTGCCAGCAGTGACTCGCCCGGAGGGCTCCAGTACTTC. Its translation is CASSDSPGGLQYF.

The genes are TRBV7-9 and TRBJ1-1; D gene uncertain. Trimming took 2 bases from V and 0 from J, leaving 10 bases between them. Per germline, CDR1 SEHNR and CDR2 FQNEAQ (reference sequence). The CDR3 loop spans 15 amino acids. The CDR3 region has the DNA TGTGCCAGCAGCTTAAGTCGGGTGATGAACACTGAAGCTTTCTTT. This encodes CASSLSRVMNTEAFF.

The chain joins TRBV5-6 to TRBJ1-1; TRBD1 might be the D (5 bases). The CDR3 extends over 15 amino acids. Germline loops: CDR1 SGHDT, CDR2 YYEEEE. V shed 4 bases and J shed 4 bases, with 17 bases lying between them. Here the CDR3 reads CASSRWGVGLTEAFF. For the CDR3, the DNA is TGTGCCAGCAGCCGATGGGGGGTGGGCCTCACTGAAGCTTTCTTT.

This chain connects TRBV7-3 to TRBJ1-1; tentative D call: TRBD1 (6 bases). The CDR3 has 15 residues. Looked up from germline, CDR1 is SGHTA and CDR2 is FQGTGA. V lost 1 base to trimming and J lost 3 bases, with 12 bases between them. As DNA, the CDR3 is TGTGCCAGCAGCTTAAGTGGGACATGGGACACTGAAGCTTTCTTT. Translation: CASSLSGTWDTEAFF.

The CDR3 DNA follows: TGTGCCAGCAGCACAGACTCCGGGGGCACAGATACGCAGTATTTT. Translation gives CASSTDSGGTDTQYF. The chain uses TRBV7-2 and TRBJ2-3; D is possibly TRBD2 (5 bases). V shed 5 bases and J shed 1 base, with 13 bases lying between them. CDR3 length: 15 residues. In germline, CDR1 is SGHTA, CDR2 FQGNSA. Full variable domain (rest looked up from reference TRBV7-2 and TRBJ2-3): GAGVSQSPSNKVTEKGKDVELRCDPISGHTALYWYRQSLGQGLEFLIYFQGNSAPDKSGLPSDRFSAERTGGSVSTLTIQRTQQEDSAVYLCASSTDSGGTDTQYFGPGTRLTVL.

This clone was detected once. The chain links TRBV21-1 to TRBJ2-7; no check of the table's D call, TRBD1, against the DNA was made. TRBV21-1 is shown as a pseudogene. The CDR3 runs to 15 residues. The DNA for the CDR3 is TGTGCCAGCAGCAAAGCTACAGGAGTCTCCTACGAGCAGTACTTC. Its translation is CASSKATGVSYEQYF.

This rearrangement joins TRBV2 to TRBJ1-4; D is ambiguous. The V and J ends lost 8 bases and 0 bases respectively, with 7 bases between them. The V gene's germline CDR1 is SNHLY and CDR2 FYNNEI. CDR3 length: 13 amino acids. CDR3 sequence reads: CASFSATNEKLFF. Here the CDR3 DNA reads TGTGCCAGCTTTTCAGCAACTAATGAAAAACTGTTTTTT.

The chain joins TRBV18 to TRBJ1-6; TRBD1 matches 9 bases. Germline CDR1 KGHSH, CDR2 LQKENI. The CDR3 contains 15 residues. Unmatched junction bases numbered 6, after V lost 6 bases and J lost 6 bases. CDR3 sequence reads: CASSDRDRANSPLHF. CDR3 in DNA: TGTGCCAGCTCGGACCGGGACAGGGCTAATTCACCCCTCCACTTT.

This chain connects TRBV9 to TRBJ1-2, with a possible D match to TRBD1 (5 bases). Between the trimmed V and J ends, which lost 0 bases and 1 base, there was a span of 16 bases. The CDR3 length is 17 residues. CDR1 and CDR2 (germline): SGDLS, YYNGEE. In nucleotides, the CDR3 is TGTGCCAGCAGCGTAGAGGGACTGATTCCCTTTAACTATGGCTACACCTTC. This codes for CASSVEGLIPFNYGYTF.

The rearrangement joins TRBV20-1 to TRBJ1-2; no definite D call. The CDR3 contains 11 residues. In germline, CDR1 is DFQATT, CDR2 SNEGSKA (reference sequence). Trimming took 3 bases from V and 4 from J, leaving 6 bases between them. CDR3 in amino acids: CSASSVYGYTF. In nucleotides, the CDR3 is TGCAGTGCTAGCTCAGTCTATGGCTACACCTTC.

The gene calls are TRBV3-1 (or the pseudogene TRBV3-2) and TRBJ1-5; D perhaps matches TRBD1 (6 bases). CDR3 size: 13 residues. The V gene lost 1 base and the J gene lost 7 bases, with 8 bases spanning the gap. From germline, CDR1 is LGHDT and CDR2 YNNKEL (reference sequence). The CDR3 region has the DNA TGTGCCAGCAGCCAAGGAAGGGGGCAGCCCCAGCATTTT. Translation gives CASSQGRGQPQHF.

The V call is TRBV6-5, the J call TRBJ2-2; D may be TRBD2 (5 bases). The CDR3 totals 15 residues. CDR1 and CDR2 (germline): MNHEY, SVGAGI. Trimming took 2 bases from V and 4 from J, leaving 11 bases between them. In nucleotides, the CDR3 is TGTGCCAGCAGTTACGTGGCGGGCAGCACCGGGGAGCTGTTTTTT. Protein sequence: CASSYVAGSTGELFF.

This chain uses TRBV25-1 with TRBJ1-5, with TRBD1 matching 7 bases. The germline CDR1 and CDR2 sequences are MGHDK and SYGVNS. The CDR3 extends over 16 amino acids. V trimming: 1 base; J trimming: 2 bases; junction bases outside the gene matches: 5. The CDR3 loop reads CASSESGGTGNQPQHF. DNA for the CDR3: TGTGCCAGCAGTGAATCGGGGGGGACAGGCAATCAGCCCCAGCATTTT. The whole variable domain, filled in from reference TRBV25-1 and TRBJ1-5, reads EADIYQTPRYLVIGTGKKITLECSQTMGHDKMYWYQQDPGMELHLIHYSYGVNSTEKGDLSSESTVSRIRTEHFPLTLESARPSHTSQYLCASSESGGTGNQPQHFGDGTRLSIL.

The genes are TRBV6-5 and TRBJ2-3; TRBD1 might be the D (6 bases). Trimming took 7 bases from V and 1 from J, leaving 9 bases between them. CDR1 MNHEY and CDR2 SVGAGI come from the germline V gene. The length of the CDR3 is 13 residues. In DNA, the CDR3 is TGTGCCAGCACCGAGGGGGGCACAGATACGCAGTATTTT. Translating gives CASTEGGTDTQYF.

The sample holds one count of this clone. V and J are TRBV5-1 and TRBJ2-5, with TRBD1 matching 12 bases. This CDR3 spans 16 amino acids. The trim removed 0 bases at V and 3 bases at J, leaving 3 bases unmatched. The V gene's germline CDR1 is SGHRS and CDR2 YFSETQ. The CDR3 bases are TGCGCCAGCAGCTTGGCCGGGACAGGGGGCAAAGAGACCCAGTACTTC. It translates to CASSLAGTGGKETQYF.

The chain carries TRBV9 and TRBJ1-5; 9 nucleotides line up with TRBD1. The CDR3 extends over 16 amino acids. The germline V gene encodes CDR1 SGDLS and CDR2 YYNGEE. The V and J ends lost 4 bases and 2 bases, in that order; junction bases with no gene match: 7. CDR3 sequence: CASSPGQGLGNQPQHF. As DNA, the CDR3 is TGTGCCAGCAGCCCCGGACAGGGGTTGGGCAATCAGCCCCAGCATTTT.

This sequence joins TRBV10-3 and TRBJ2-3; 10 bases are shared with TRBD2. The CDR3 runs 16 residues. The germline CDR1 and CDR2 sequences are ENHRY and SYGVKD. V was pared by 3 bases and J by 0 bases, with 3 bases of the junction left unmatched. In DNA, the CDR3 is TGTGCCATCAGTGACACTAGCGGGGTCAGCACAGATACGCAGTATTTT. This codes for CAISDTSGVSTDTQYF.

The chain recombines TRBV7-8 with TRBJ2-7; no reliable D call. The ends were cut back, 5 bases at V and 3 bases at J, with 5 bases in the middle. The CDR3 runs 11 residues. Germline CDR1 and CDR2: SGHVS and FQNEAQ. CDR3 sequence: CASSLYYEQYF. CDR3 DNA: TGTGCCAGCAGCCTGTACTACGAGCAGTACTTC.